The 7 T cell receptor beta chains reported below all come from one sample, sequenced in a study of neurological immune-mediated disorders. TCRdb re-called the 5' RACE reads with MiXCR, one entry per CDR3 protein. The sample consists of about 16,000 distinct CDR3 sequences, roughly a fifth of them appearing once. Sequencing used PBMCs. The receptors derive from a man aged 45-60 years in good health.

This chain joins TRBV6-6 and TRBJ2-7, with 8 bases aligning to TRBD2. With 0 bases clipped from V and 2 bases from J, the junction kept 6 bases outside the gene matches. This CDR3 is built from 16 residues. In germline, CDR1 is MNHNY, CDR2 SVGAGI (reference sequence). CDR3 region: CASSYSAGELPYEQYF. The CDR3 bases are TGTGCCAGCAGTTACTCAGCGGGAGAGTTGCCCTACGAGCAGTACTTC.

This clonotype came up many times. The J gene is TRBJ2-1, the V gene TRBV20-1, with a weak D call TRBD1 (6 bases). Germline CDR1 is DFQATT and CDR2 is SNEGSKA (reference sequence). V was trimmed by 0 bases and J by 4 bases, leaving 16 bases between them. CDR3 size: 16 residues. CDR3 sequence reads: CSARDPLTGSYNEQFF. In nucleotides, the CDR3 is TGCAGTGCTAGAGATCCGTTAACAGGGAGTTACAATGAGCAGTTCTTC.

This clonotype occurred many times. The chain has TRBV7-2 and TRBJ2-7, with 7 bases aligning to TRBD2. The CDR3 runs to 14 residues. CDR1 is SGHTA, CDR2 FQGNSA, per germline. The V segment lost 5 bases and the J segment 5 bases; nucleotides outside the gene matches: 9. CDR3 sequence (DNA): TGTGCCAGCAGCGTATGGCGGGAGACCCACGAGCAGTACTTC. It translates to CASSVWRETHEQYF.

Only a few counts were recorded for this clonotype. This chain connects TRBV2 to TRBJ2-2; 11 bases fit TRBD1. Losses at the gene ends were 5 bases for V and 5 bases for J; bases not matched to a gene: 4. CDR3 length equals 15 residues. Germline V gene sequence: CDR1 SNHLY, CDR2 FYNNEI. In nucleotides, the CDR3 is TGTGCCAGCAGTTCGGGACAGGGGGATACCGGGGAGCTGTTTTTT. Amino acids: CASSSGQGDTGELFF.

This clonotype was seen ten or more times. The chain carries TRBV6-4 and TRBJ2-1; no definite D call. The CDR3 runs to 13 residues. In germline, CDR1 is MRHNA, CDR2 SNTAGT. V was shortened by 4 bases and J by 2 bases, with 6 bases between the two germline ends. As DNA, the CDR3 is TGTGCCAGCAGTGGTACACCCTACAATGAGCAGTTCTTC. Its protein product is CASSGTPYNEQFF.

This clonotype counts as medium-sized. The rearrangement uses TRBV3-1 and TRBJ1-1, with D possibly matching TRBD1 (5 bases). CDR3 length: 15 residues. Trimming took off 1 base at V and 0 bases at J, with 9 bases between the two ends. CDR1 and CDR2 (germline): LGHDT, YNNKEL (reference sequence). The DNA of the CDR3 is TGTGCCAGCAGCCAAGTTAACAGGATGAACACTGAAGCTTTCTTT. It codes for CASSQVNRMNTEAFF.

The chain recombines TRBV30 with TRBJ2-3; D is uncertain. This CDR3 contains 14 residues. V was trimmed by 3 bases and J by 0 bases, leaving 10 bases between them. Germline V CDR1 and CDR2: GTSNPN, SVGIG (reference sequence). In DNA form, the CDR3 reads TGTGCCTGGAGGGCTACCCCTAGCACAGATACGCAGTATTTT. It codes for CAWRATPSTDTQYF.